This T cell receptor (beta chain) was obtained from a study of T cells after yellow fever vaccination. Across the whole study: The study sorted EM, EMRA, CM and Tscm memory subsets by CD3, CD45RA, CCR7 and CD95. SMART-Seq v4 Ultra Low Input prepared the low-cell-number fractions. Study-wide points: Almost all vaccine-responding clonotypes could not be detected on day 0 in sorted memory subsets.

The authors made TCR cDNA by 5'RACE template switching, adding a universal primer site and UMIs. One entry per CDR3 protein results from TCRdb running MiXCR on the 5' RACE reads. Of over 15,000 distinct CDR3 sequences listed, under 5% were seen once; the top ten hold more than 0.35%. This clonotype was found many times. Germline V gives CDR1 SGHTA, CDR2 FQGNSA. Trimming pared 3 bases from V and 10 bases from J, leaving 13 bases between. The CDR3 covers 13 residues. The material sequenced was PBMCs, either bulk or a sorted T-cell subset (CD4+, CD8+, memory, or dextramer-sorted; not recorded which), taken 15 days after the yellow fever booster vaccination. V and J are TRBV7-2 and TRBJ2-1, with a weak D call TRBD1 (6 bases). The origin of this receptor is a man aged 30 to 45 who received the YFV17D yellow fever vaccine. The CDR3, as DNA: TGTGCCAGCAGCTTCGGCATCGGGACAGAGCAGTTCTTC. As protein: CASSFGIGTEQFF.